This paragraph reports one TCR beta chain. The CDR3 is made up of 13 amino acids. The germline gives CDR1 MRHNA, CDR2 SNTAGT. Between the trimmed V and J ends, which lost 6 bases and 5 bases, there was a span of 13 bases. This entry is derived from a study of OX40 agonist ivuxolimab in advanced cancers. Generated by immunoSEQ multiplex PCR, the TCRdb table keeps only in-frame clones and is missing some. The sample yields over 70,000 clones, approximately 91% seen once. The clonotype was recovered from an adult with an advanced solid tumor such as melanoma, head and neck, liver or kidney cancer. The chain links TRBV6-4 to TRBJ1-1, with a tentative D call TRBD1 (5 bases). The sample was CD4+ or CD8+ T cells sorted from blood, taken in a trial of the OX40 agonist ivuxolimab. The CDR3 is CASSRTGDTEAFF. The CDR3 nucleotides read TGTGCCAGCAGCCGCACAGGCGATACTGAAGCTTTCTTT.